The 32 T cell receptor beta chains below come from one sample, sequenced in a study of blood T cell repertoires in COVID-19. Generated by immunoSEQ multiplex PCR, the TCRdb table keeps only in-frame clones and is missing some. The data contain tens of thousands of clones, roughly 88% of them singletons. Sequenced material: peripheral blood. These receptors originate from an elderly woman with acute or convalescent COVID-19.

CDR3 residues: CASSLRWMGVVDYGYTF. CDR3 coding DNA: TGTGCCAGCAGTCTAAGGTGGATGGGAGTCGTAGACTATGGCTACACCTTC. The chain links TRBV6-6 to TRBJ1-2; the D is unclear. Germline loops: CDR1 MNHNY, CDR2 SVGAGI (reference sequence). The CDR3 is 17 amino acids. Trimming took 5 bases from V and 3 from J, leaving 22 bases between them.

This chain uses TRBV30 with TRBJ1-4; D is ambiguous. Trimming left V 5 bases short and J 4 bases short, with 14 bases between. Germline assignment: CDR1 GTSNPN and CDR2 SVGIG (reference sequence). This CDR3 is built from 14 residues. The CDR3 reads CAWAPWGDNEKLFF. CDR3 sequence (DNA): TGTGCCTGGGCACCGTGGGGAGATAATGAAAAACTGTTTTTT.

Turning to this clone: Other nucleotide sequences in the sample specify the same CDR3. The CDR3 here is CASSPGQGGYGYTF. CDR3 sequence (DNA): TGTGCCAGCTCACCGGGACAGGGTGGTTATGGCTACACCTTC. The chain uses TRBV18 and TRBJ1-2; 9 bases agree with TRBD1. The V segment lost 3 bases and the J segment 5 bases; nucleotides outside the gene matches: 4. The CDR3 runs to 14 residues. Looked up from germline, CDR1 is KGHSH and CDR2 is LQKENI.

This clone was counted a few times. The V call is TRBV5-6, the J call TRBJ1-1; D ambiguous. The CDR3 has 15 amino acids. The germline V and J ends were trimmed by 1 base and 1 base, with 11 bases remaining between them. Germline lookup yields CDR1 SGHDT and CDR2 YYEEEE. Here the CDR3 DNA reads TGTGCCAGCAGCTTGCTCGGAGAAACGAACACTGAAGCTTTCTTT. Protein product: CASSLLGETNTEAFF.

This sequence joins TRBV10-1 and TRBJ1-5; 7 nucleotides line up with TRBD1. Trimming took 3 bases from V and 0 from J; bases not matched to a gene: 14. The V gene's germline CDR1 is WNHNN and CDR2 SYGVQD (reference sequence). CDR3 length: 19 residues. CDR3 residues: CASSEKGGDRFYSNQPQHF. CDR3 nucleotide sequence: TGCGCCAGCAGTGAAAAGGGTGGGGACAGATTTTATAGCAATCAGCCCCAGCATTTT.

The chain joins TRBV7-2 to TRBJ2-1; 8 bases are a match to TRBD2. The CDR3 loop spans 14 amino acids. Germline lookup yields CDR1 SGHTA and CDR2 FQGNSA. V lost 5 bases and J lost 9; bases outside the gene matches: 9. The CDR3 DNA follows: TGTGCCAGCAGCACCAGGACTAGCCTCGTTGAGCAGTTCTTC. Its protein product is CASSTRTSLVEQFF. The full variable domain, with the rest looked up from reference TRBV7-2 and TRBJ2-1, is GAGVSQSPSNKVTEKGKDVELRCDPISGHTALYWYRQSLGQGLEFLIYFQGNSAPDKSGLPSDRFSAERTGGSVSTLTIQRTQQEDSAVYLCASSTRTSLVEQFFGPGTRLTVL.

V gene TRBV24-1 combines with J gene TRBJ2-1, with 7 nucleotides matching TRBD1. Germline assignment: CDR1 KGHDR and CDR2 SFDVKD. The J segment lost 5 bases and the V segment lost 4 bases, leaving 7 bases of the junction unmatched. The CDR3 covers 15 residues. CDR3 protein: CATSDPRTGNNEQFF. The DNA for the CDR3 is TGTGCCACCAGTGACCCCAGGACAGGAAACAATGAGCAGTTCTTC.

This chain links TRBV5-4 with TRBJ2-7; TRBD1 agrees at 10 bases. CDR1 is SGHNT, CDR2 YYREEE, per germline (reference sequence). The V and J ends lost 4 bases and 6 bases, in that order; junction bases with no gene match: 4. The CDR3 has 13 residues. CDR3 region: CASSVRDRGEQYF. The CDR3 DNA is TGTGCCAGCAGCGTCCGGGACAGGGGCGAGCAGTACTTC.

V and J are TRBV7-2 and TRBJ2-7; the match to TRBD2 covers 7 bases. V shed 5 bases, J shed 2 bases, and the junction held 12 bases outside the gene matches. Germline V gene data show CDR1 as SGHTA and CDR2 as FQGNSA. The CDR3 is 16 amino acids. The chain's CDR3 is CASSLTGLHPTYEQYF. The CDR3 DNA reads TGTGCCAGCAGCCTTACGGGACTACATCCTACCTACGAGCAGTACTTC.

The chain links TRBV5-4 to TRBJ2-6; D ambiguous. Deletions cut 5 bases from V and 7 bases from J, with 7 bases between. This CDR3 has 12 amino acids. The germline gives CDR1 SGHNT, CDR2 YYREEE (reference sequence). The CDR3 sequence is CASSLFANVLTF. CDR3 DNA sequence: TGTGCCAGCAGTTTATTCGCCAACGTCCTGACTTTC.

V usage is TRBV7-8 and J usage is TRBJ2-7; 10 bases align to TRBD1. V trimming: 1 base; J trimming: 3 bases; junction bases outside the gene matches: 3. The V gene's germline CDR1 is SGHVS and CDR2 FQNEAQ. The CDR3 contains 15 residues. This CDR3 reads CASSLGRTGGYEQYF. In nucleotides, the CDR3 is TGTGCCAGCAGCTTAGGGCGGACAGGGGGCTACGAGCAGTACTTC.

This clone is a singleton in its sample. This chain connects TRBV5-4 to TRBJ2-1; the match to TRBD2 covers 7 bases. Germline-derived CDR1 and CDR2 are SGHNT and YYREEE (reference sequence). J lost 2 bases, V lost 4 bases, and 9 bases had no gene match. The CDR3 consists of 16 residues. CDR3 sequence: CASSPGGLAAYNEQFF. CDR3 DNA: TGTGCCAGCAGCCCCGGCGGGCTAGCGGCCTACAATGAGCAGTTCTTC. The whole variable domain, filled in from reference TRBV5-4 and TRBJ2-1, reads ETGVTQSPTHLIKTRGQQVTLRCSSQSGHNTVSWYQQALGQGPQFIFQYYREEENGRGNFPPRFSGLQFPNYSSELNVNALELDDSALYLCASSPGGLAAYNEQFFGPGTRLTVL.

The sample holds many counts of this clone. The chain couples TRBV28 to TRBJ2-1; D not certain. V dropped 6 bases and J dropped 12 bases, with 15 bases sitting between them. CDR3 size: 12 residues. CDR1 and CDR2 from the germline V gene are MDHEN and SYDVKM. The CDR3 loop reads CASSPSQDRQFF. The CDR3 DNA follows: TGTGCCAGCAGCCCAAGTCAGGATCGGCAGTTCTTC.

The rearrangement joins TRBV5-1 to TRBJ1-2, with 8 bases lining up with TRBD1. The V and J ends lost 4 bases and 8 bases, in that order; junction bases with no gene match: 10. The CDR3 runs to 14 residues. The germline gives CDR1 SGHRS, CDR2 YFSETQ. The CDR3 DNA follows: TGCGCCAGCAGCCCCACGGACAGGGTAGGAGGCTACACCTTC. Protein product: CASSPTDRVGGYTF.

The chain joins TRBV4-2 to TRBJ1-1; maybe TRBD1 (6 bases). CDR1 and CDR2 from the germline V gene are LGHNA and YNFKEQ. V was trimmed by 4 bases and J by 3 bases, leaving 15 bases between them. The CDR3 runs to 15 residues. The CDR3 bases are TGTGCCAGCAGCCCGAGCGGGGGCGCGGACACTGAAGCTTTCTTT. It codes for CASSPSGGADTEAFF.

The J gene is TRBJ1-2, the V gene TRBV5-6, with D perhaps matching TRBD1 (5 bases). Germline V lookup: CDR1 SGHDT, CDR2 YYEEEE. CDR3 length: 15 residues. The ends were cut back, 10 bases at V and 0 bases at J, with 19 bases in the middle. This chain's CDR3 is CASEYGGATNYGYTF. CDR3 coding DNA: TGTGCCTCTGAATACGGAGGGGCTACTAACTATGGCTACACCTTC.

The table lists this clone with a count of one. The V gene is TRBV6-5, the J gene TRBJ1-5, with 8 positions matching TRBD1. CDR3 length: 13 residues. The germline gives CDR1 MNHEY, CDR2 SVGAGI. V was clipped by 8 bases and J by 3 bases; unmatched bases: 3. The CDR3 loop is CASGGQDNQPQHF. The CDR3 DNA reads TGTGCCAGCGGGGGACAGGACAATCAGCCCCAGCATTTT.

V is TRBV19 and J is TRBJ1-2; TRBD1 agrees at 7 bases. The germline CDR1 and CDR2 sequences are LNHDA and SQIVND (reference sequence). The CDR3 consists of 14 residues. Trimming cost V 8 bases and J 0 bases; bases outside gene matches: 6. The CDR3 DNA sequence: TGTGCCAGTTCTCCGGGACAGACTAACTATGGCTACACCTTC. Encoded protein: CASSPGQTNYGYTF.

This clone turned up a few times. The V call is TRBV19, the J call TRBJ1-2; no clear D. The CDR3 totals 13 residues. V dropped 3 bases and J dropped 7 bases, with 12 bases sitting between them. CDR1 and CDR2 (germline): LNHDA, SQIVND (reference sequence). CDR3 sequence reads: CASSIGPPGGYTF. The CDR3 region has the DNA TGTGCCAGTAGTATCGGCCCTCCGGGTGGCTACACCTTC.

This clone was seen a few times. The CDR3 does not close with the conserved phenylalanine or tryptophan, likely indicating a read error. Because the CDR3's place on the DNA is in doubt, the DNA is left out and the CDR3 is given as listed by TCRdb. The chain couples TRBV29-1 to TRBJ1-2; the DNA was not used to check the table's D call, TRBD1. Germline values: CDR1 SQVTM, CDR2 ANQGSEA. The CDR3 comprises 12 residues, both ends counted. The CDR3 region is CSVEAGQLWLQL.

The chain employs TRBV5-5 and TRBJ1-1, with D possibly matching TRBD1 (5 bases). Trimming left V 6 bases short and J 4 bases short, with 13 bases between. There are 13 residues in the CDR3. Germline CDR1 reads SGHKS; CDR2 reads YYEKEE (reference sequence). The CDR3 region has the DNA TGTGCCAGCAACCCGGGGGGGGGCACTGAAGCTTTCTTT. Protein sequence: CASNPGGGTEAFF.

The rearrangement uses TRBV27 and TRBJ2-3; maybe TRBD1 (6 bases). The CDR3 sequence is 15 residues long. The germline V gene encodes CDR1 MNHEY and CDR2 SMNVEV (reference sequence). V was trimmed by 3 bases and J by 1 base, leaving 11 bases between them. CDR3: CASSFQGLGTDTQYF. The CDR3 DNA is TGTGCCAGCAGTTTCCAGGGGTTGGGCACAGATACGCAGTATTTT.

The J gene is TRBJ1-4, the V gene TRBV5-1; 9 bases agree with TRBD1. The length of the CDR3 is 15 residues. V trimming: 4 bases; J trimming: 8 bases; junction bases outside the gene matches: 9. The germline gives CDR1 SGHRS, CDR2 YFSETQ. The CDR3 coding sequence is TGCGCCAGCAGCAACTCGGGACAGGGCGGAGAAAAACTGTTTTTT. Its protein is CASSNSGQGGEKLFF.

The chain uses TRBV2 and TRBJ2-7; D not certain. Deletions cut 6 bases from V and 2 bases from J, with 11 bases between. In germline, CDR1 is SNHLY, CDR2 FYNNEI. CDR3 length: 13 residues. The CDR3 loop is CASSGTATYEQYF. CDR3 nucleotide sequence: TGTGCCAGCAGCGGTACTGCTACCTACGAGCAGTACTTC.

CDR3 protein: CASSFAGTGVFETQYF. CDR3 nucleotides: TGTGCCAGCAGCTTTGCCGGGACAGGGGTTTTCGAGACCCAGTACTTC. V usage is TRBV5-6 and J usage is TRBJ2-5; TRBD1 agrees at 10 bases. With V trimmed by 2 bases and J by 5 bases, 9 bases remained unmatched. The germline V gene encodes CDR1 SGHDT and CDR2 YYEEEE. The CDR3 extends over 16 amino acids.

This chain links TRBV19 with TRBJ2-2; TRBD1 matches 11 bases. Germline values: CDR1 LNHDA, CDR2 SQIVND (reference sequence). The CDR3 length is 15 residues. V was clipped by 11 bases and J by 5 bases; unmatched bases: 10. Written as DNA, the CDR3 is TGTGCCGGGGGTCGAGGACAGGGGGCTACCGGGGAGCTGTTTTTT. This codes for CAGGRGQGATGELFF.

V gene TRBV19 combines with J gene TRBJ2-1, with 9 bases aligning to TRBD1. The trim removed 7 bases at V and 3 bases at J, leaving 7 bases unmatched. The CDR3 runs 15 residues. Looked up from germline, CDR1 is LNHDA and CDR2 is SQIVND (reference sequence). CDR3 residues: CASNSLTGGYNEQFF. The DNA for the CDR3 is TGTGCCAGTAATTCTTTGACAGGGGGCTACAATGAGCAGTTCTTC. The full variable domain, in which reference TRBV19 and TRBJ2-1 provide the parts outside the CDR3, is DGGITQSPKYLFRKEGQNVTLSCEQNLNHDAMYWYRQDPGQGLRLIYYSQIVNDFQKGDIAEGYSVSREKKESFPLTVTSAQKNPTAFYLCASNSLTGGYNEQFFGPGTRLTVL.

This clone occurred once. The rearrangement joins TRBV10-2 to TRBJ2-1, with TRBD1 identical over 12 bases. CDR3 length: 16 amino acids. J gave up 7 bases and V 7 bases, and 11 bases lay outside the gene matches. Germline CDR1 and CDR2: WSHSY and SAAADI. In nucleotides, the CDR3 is TGCGCCAGCACCGAAAGGCGGGACAGGGGGCGTAATGAGCAGTTCTTC. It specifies CASTERRDRGRNEQFF.

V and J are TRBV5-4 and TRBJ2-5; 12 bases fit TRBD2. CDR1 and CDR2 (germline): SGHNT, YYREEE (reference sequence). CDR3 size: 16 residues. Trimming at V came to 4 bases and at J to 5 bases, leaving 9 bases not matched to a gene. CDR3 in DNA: TGTGCCAGCAGCCCTATGACTAGCGGGAGAGGCGAGACCCAGTACTTC. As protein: CASSPMTSGRGETQYF.

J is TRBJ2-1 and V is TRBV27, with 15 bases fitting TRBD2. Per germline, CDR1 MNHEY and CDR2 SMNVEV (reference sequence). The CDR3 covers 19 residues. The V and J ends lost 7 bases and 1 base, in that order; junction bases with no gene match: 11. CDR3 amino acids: CASTSGGLAGGRSYNEQFF. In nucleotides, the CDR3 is TGTGCCAGCACCTCGGGGGGACTAGCGGGGGGCAGGTCCTACAATGAGCAGTTCTTC.

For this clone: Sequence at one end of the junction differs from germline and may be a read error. DNA for the CDR3: TGTGCCAGCTCTCCACCAGCCTCTGGGGCCAACGTCCTGACTTTC. Protein product: CASSPPASGANVLTF. V and J are TRBV18 and TRBJ2-6, with D hard to call. Per the germline V gene, CDR1 is KGHSH and CDR2 is LQKENI. The CDR3 loop spans 15 amino acids.

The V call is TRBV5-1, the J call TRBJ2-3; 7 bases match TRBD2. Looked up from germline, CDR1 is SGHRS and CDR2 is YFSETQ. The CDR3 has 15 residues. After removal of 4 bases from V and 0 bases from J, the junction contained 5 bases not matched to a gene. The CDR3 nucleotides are TGCGCCAGCAGCCGGAGCGGGACTAGCACAGATACGCAGTATTTT. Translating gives CASSRSGTSTDTQYF.